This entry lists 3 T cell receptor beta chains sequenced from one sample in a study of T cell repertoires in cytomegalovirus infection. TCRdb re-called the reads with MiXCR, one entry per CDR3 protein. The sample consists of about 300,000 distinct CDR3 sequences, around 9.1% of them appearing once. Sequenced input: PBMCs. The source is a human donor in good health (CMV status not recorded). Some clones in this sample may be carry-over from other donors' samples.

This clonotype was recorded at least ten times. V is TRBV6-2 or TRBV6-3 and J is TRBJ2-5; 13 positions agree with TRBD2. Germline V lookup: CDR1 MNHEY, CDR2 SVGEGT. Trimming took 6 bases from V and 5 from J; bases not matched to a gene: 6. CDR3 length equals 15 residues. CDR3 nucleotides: TGTGCCAGCAGGACTAGCGGGGGGCCTAGCGAGACCCAGTACTTC. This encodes CASRTSGGPSETQYF.

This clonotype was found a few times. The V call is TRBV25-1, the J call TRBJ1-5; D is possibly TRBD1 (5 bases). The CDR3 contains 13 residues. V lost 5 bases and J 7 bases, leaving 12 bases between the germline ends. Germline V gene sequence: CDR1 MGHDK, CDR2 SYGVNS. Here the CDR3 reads CASSPGRGQPQHF. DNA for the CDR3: TGTGCCAGCAGTCCTGGGAGGGGCCAGCCCCAGCATTTT. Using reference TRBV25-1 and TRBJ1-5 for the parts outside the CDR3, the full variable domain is EADIYQTPRYLVIGTGKKITLECSQTMGHDKMYWYQQDPGMELHLIHYSYGVNSTEKGDLSSESTVSRIRTEHFPLTLESARPSHTSQYLCASSPGRGQPQHFGDGTRLSIL.

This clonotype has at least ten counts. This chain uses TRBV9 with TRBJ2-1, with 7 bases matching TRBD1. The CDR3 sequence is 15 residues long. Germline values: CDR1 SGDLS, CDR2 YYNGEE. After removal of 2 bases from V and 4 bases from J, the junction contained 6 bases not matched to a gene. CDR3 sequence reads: CASSVTGAAYNEQFF. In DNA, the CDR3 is TGTGCCAGCAGCGTTACAGGGGCCGCTTACAATGAGCAGTTCTTC.